Shown below are 19 T cell receptor beta chains from a single sample sequenced in a study of shared clonotypes between healthy human individuals. Method: immunoSEQ multiplex PCR; TCRdb's copy keeps in-frame clones and lacks some. The table shows roughly 510,000 clones, with approximately 79% occurring only once. Sequenced input: PBMCs. The origin of the receptors is a woman between 40 and 55 years old in good health. Some clones in this sample may be carry-over from other donors' samples.

The chain carries TRBV11-2 and TRBJ2-3, with D hard to call. The CDR3 extends over 13 amino acids. V was cut by 7 bases and J by 2 bases, with 10 bases left in between. Germline assignment: CDR1 SGHAT and CDR2 FQNNGV. The CDR3 bases are TGTGCCAGCACCTTGATATACACAGATACGCAGTATTTT. Encoded protein: CASTLIYTDTQYF.

The rearrangement joins TRBV11-2 to TRBJ2-2; 7 nucleotides line up with TRBD2. CDR1 SGHAT and CDR2 FQNNGV come from the germline V gene. Germline trimming cut 5 bases from V and 6 bases from J; bases unmatched to any gene: 6. This CDR3 contains 14 residues. CDR3 sequence (DNA): TGTGCCAGCAGCCTACGTGGGGGGGCCGGGGAGCTGTTTTTT. Translation gives CASSLRGGAGELFF. Filled out from reference TRBV11-2 and TRBJ2-2, the complete variable domain reads EAGVAQSPRYKIIEKRQSVAFWCNPISGHATLYWYQQILGQGPKLLIQFQNNGVVDDSQLPKDRFSAERLKGVDSTLKIQPAKLEDSAVYLCASSLRGGAGELFFGEGSRLTVL.

This clone was seen a single time. This chain joins TRBV20-1 and TRBJ2-7, with D unclear. This CDR3 region has 11 residues. The germline V gene has CDR1 DFQATT and CDR2 SNEGSKA (reference sequence). DNA for the CDR3: TGCAGCCCAGCTCCCGCCTACGAGCAGTACTTC. Translation gives CSPAPAYEQYF.

The V gene is TRBV28, the J gene TRBJ1-2; D remains ambiguous. Trimming cost V 11 bases and J 4 bases, with 14 bases left between them. The V gene's germline CDR1 is MDHEN and CDR2 SYDVKM. The CDR3 runs 12 residues. The CDR3 nucleotides read TGTGCCGGGATGGCGGGAACCTATGGCTACACCTTC. Its translation: CAGMAGTYGYTF.

Details on this clone: One base separates it from a far larger clone, so it is likely a read error. The identical CDR3 is also encoded by other nucleotide sequences in the sample. The chain combines TRBV5-6 with TRBJ2-1, with unresolved D. This CDR3 is 13 amino acids long. V was trimmed by 8 bases and J by 4 bases, leaving 13 bases between them. Germline assignment: CDR1 SGHDT and CDR2 YYEEEE. The CDR3 spells CASRPGTYNEQFF. DNA of the CDR3: TGTGCCAGTAGACCCGGCACATACAATGAGCAGTTCTTC. Based on the CDR3 plus reference TRBV5-6 and TRBJ2-1, the full variable domain is DAGVTQSPTHLIKTRGQQVTLRCSPKSGHDTVSWYQQALGQGPQFIFQYYEEEERQRGNFPDRFSGHQFPNYSSELNVNALLLGDSALYLCASRPGTYNEQFFGPGTRLTVL.

The chain couples TRBV29-1 to TRBJ2-3; TRBD1 aligns across 8 bases. The CDR3 runs 13 residues. Germline lookup yields CDR1 SQVTM and CDR2 ANQGSEA. The ends lost 8 bases at V and 4 bases at J; junction bases unmatched: 8. The CDR3 region has the DNA TGCAGCACTGGACAGGGAACTCCAGATACGCAGTATTTT. This codes for CSTGQGTPDTQYF.

This clone was seen at least ten times. This chain links TRBV6-4 with TRBJ2-3, with D perhaps matching TRBD1 or TRBD2 (6 bases each). Trimming pared 0 bases from V and 4 bases from J, leaving 8 bases between. This CDR3 is built from 14 residues. Per germline, CDR1 MRHNA and CDR2 SNTAGT. The CDR3, as DNA: TGTGCCAGCAGTGACTCCGGGGGCGCAGATACGCAGTATTTT. It specifies CASSDSGGADTQYF.

The CDR3 reads CASSLGDRGPNEKLFF. The CDR3 coding sequence is TGCGCCAGCAGCTTAGGGGACAGGGGGCCGAACGAAAAACTGTTTTTT. This rearrangement joins TRBV5-1 to TRBJ1-4, with TRBD1 matching over 12 bases. Germline CDR1 SGHRS, CDR2 YFSETQ. V gave up 2 bases and J gave up 8 bases; unmatched junction bases: 7. This CDR3 region has 16 residues. The whole variable domain, filled in from reference TRBV5-1 and TRBJ1-4, reads KAGVTQTPRYLIKTRGQQVTLSCSPISGHRSVSWYQQTPGQGLQFLFEYFSETQRNKGNFPGRFSGRQFSNSRSEMNVSTLELGDSALYLCASSLGDRGPNEKLFFGSGTQLSVL.

The chain couples TRBV7-3 to TRBJ1-3; no clear D gene. The CDR3 is 17 amino acids. Germline values: CDR1 SGHTA, CDR2 FQGTGA. The V and J ends lost 2 bases and 0 bases respectively, with 14 bases between them. Here the CDR3 DNA reads TGTGCCAGCAGCTTAGGCGGCACCCTGAGCTCTGGAAACACCATATATTTT. The encoded protein is CASSLGGTLSSGNTIYF.

Concerning this clone itself: This specimen includes other DNA sequences encoding the same CDR3. This chain uses TRBV27 with TRBJ2-7; 7 bases agree with TRBD2. In germline, CDR1 is MNHEY, CDR2 SMNVEV (reference sequence). The CDR3 runs 13 residues. Trimming removed 5 bases from V and 4 bases from J; junction bases left unmatched: 5. The CDR3 loop reads CASSPRLAYEQYF. The CDR3, as DNA: TGTGCCAGCAGTCCACGACTAGCTTACGAGCAGTACTTC.

The chain links TRBV29-1 to TRBJ2-3; unclear D gene. Germline V gene sequence: CDR1 SQVTM, CDR2 ANQGSEA. Deletions cut 3 bases from V and 2 bases from J, with 9 bases between. The CDR3 has 13 residues. The DNA of the CDR3 is TGCAGCGTTGAGTCACAGTACACAGATACGCAGTATTTT. It encodes CSVESQYTDTQYF.

V usage is TRBV30 and J usage is TRBJ1-2; D is unclear. The V and J ends lost 1 base and 5 bases respectively, with 11 bases between them. Per germline, CDR1 GTSNPN and CDR2 SVGIG (reference sequence). The CDR3 runs 13 residues. CDR3 sequence reads: CAWSGQPGYGYTF. The DNA of the CDR3 is TGTGCCTGGAGTGGGCAGCCCGGTTATGGCTACACCTTC.

The chain links TRBV7-8 to TRBJ2-1; 9 bases map to TRBD1. The CDR3 loop spans 14 amino acids. V trimming: 5 bases; J trimming: 8 bases; junction bases outside the gene matches: 7. CDR1 is SGHVS and CDR2 is FQNEAQ in the germline V gene. The CDR3 nucleotides are TGTGCCAGCAGCCCCCGACAGGGGGTGGATGAGCAGTTCTTC. Translating it yields CASSPRQGVDEQFF.

This clone was observed a handful of times. V gene TRBV4-1 combines with J gene TRBJ2-3; D is perhaps TRBD2 (6 bases). The CDR3 sequence is 15 residues long. Germline CDR1 MGHRA, CDR2 YSYEKL. V was pared by 1 base and J by 2 bases, with 10 bases between. The chain's CDR3 is CASSQVRDFTDTQYF. As DNA, the CDR3 is TGCGCCAGCAGCCAAGTCCGGGACTTCACAGATACGCAGTATTTT.

The CDR3 here is CARDSRNYGYTF. In DNA, the CDR3 is TGTGCCCGGGACAGTCGTAACTATGGCTACACCTTC. The chain recombines TRBV30 with TRBJ1-2, with 7 bases aligning to TRBD1. CDR1 GTSNPN and CDR2 SVGIG come from the germline V gene (reference sequence). CDR3 size: 12 residues. J was trimmed by 1 base and V by 8 bases; bases with no gene match: 4.

The V and J genes are TRBV2 and TRBJ2-7, with TRBD2 matching 13 bases. The CDR3 covers 16 residues. Germline CDR1 reads SNHLY; CDR2 reads FYNNEI. V trimming: 4 bases; J trimming: 2 bases; junction bases outside the gene matches: 5. The CDR3: CASSGTSGSSAYEQYF. CDR3 sequence (DNA): TGTGCCAGCAGTGGGACTAGCGGGAGCTCCGCCTACGAGCAGTACTTC.

The rearrangement joins TRBV15 to TRBJ2-7, with D unresolved. This CDR3 is built from 14 residues. The germline V and J ends were trimmed by 0 bases and 5 bases, with 11 bases remaining between them. The germline gives CDR1 LNHNV, CDR2 YYDKDF (reference sequence). In nucleotides, the CDR3 is TGTGCCACCAGCAGAGATTTAACCCGTGACGAGCAGTACTTC. Translated, it gives CATSRDLTRDEQYF.

The chain links TRBV30 to TRBJ2-7, with D possibly being TRBD2 (5 bases). The CDR3 sequence is 12 residues long. The V end was cut by 0 bases, the J end by 9 bases, with 12 bases between. Germline V lookup: CDR1 GTSNPN, CDR2 SVGIG (reference sequence). CDR3 DNA sequence: TGTGCCTGGAGTGTAGCGGTCCGGGTGCAGTACTTC. Translating it yields CAWSVAVRVQYF.

This clone showed up just once. V and J are TRBV18 and TRBJ1-5; D unclear. The CDR3 length is 15 residues. Germline V gene sequence: CDR1 KGHSH, CDR2 LQKENI. V was trimmed by 2 bases and J by 4 bases, leaving 12 bases between them. The CDR3 DNA reads as TGTGCCAGCTCACCAGAGGGTAATCGTAATCAGCCCCAGCATTTT. Translating gives CASSPEGNRNQPQHF.